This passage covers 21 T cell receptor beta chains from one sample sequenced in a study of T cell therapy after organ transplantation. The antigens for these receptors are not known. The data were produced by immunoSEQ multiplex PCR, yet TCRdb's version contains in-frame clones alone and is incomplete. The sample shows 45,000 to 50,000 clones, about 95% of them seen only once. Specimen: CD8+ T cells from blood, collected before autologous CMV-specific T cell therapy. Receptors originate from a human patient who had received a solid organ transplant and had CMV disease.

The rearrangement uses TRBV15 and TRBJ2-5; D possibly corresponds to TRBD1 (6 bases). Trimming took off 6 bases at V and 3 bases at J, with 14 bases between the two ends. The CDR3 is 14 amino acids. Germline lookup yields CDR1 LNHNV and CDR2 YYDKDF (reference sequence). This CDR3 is CATRARGREETQYF. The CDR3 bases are TGTGCCACCAGGGCCAGGGGACGAGAAGAGACCCAGTACTTC.

CDR3: CSVEDPGQPSSGYTF. The CDR3 DNA follows: TGCAGCGTTGAAGACCCCGGACAGCCTTCTAGTGGCTACACCTTC. V usage is TRBV29-1 and J usage is TRBJ1-2; a possible D gene is TRBD1 (6 bases). V lost 0 bases, J lost 7 bases, and 18 bases lay in between. Germline values: CDR1 SQVTM, CDR2 ANQGSEA. The length of the CDR3 is 15 residues.

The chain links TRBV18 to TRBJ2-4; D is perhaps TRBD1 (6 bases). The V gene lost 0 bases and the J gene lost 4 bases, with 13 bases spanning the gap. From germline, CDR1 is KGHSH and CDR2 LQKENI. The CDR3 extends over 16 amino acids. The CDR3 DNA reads TGTGCCAGCTCACCACCGGGGTTGCAGGGGAAAAACATTCAGTACTTC. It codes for CASSPPGLQGKNIQYF.

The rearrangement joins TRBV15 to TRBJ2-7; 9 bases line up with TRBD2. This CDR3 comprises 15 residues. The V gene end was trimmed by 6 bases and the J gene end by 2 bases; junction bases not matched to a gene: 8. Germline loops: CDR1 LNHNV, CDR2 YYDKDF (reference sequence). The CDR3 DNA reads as TGTGCCACCAGGGCAAAAGCGGGGGGTACCTACGAGCAGTACTTC. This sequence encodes CATRAKAGGTYEQYF.

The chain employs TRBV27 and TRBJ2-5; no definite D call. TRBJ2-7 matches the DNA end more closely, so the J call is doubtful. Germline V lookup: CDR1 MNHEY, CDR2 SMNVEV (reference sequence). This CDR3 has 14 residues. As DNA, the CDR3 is TGTGCCAGCAGTTTCCTCGGAGCCTCCCTCGAGCAGTACTTC. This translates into CASSFLGASLEQYF.

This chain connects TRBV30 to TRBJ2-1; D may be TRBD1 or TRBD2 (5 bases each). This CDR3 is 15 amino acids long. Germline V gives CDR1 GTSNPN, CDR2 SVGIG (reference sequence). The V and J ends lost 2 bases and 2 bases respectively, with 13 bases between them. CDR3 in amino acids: CAWSPLSGPYNEQFF. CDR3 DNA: TGTGCCTGGAGTCCCCTCTCGGGGCCCTACAATGAGCAGTTCTTC.

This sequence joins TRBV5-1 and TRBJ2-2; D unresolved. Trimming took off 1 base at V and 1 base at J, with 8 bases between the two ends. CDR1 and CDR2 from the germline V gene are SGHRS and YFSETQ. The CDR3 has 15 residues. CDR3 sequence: CASSLPQRNTGELFF. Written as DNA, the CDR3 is TGCGCCAGCAGCTTGCCACAGAGGAACACCGGGGAGCTGTTTTTT.

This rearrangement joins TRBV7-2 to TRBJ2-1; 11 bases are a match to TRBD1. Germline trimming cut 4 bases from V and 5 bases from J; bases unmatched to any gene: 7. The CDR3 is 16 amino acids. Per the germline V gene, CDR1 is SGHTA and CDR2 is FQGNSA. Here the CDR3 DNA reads TGTGCCAGCAGCTCCGCCGGGACAGGGGGGAACAATGAGCAGTTCTTC. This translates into CASSSAGTGGNNEQFF. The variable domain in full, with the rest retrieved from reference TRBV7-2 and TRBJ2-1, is GAGVSQSPSNKVTEKGKDVELRCDPISGHTALYWYRQSLGQGLEFLIYFQGNSAPDKSGLPSDRFSAERTGGSVSTLTIQRTQQEDSAVYLCASSSAGTGGNNEQFFGPGTRLTVL.

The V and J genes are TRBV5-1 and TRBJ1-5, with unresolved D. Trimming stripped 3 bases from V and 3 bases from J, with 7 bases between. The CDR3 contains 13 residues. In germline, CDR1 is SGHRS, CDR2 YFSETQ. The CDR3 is CASSSGPNQPQHF. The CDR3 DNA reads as TGCGCCAGCAGCTCGGGCCCCAATCAGCCCCAGCATTTT.

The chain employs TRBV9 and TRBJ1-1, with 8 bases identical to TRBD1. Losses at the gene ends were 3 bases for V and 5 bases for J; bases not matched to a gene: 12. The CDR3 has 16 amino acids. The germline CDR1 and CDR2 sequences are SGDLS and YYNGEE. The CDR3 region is CASSAETGEIDTEAFF. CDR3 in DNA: TGTGCCAGCAGCGCCGAGACAGGGGAAATAGATACTGAAGCTTTCTTT. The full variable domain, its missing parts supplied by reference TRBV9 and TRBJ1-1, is DSGVTQTPKHLITATGQRVTLRCSPRSGDLSVYWYQQSLDQGLQFLIQYYNGEERAKGNILERFSAQQFPDLHSELNLSSLELGDSALYFCASSAETGEIDTEAFFGQGTRLTVV.

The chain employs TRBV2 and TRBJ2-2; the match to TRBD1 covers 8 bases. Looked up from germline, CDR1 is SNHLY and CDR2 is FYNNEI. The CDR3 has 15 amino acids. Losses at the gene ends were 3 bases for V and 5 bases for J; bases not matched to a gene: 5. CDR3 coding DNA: TGTGCCAGCAGTGACGGACAGGGATGGACCGGGGAGCTGTTTTTT. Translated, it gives CASSDGQGWTGELFF.

The CDR3 region has the DNA TGTGCCAGCAGCTTCGGGCGGGGGGACTACAATGAGCAGTTCTTC. This gives the protein CASSFGRGDYNEQFF. The chain recombines TRBV7-6 with TRBJ2-1; 8 bases line up with TRBD2. Germline CDR1 SGHVS, CDR2 FNYEAQ. The CDR3 is 15 residues long. Germline trimming cut 3 bases from V and 3 bases from J; bases unmatched to any gene: 4.

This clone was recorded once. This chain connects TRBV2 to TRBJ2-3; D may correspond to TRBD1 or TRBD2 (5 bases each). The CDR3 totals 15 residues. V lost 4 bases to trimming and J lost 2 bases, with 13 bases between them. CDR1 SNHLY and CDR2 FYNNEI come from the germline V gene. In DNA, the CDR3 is TGTGCCAGCAGTGTAGGGACCTCTCCCACAGATACGCAGTATTTT. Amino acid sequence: CASSVGTSPTDTQYF.

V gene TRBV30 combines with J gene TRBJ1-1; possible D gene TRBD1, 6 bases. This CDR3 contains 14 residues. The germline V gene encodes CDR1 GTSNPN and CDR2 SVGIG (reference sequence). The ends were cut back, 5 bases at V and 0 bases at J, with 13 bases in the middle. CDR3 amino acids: CAWATGNLNTEAFF. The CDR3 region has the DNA TGTGCCTGGGCCACAGGGAACTTGAACACTGAAGCTTTCTTT.

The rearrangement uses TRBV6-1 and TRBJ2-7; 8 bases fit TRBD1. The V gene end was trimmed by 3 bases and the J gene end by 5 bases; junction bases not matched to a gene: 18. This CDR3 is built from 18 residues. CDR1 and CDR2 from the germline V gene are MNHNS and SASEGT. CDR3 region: CASSDGTGPEAWGDEQYF. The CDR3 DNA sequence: TGTGCCAGCAGTGACGGGACAGGCCCCGAGGCGTGGGGGGACGAGCAGTACTTC.

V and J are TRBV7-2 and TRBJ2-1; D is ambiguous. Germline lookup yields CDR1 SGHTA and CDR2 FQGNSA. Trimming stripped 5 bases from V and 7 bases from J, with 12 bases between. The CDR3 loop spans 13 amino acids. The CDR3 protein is CASSHSLGNEQFF. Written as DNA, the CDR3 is TGTGCCAGCAGCCACTCTCTAGGGAATGAGCAGTTCTTC.

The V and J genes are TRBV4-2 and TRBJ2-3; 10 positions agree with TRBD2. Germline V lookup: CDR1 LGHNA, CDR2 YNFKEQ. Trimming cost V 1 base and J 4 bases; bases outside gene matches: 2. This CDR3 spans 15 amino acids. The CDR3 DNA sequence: TGTGCCAGCAGCCAAGGAGCGGGAGGGCCAGATACGCAGTATTTT. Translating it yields CASSQGAGGPDTQYF.

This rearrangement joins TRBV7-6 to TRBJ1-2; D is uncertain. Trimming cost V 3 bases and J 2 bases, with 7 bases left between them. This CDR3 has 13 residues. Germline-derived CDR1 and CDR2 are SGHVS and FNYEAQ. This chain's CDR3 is CASSFTENYGYTF. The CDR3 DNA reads TGTGCCAGCAGCTTCACCGAGAACTATGGCTACACCTTC.

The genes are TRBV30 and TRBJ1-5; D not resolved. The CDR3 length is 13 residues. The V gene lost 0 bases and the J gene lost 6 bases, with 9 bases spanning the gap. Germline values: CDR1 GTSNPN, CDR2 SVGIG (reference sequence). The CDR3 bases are TGTGCCTGGAGTGTTGCCGGGAGTCAGCCCCAGCATTTT. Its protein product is CAWSVAGSQPQHF.

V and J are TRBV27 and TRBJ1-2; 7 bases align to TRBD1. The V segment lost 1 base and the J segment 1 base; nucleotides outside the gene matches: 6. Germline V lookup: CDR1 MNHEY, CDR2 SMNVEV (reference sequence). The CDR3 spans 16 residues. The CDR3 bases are TGTGCCAGCAGTTTATTACAGGGGCGAGATAACTATGGCTACACCTTC. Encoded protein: CASSLLQGRDNYGYTF.

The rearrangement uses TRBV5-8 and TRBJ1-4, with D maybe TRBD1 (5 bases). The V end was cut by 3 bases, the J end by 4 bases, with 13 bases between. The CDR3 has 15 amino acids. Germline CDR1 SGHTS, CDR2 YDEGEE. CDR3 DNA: TGTGCCAGCAGCTCCCCAGACAGCTTTAATGAAAAACTGTTTTTT. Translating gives CASSSPDSFNEKLFF.